This record covers a single TCR beta chain. This sample stems from a study of CD8+ T cells in alopecia areata. Sequencing relied on a cDNA template that was reverse transcribed from extracted RNA. This table comes from immunoSEQ multiplex PCR, and its TCRdb copy is limited to in-frame clones, with some not included. The sample holds about 210,000 clones, roughly 40% seen once. The treatment is: oral pan-JAK inhibitor, 5-10 mg twice daily. V trimming: 6 bases; J trimming: 10 bases; junction bases outside the gene matches: 9. In germline, CDR1 is MGHDK, CDR2 SYGVNS. CDR3 length: 13 amino acids. The TCR sequence derives from a human donor with alopecia areata. This sample comprised CD4+ T cells sorted from blood, obtained between weeks 36 and 40, from a patient treated with tofacitinib. The chain links TRBV25-1 to TRBJ1-1; 9 nucleotides align to TRBD1. The DNA of the CDR3 is TGTGCCAGCAGGGCGGGACAGGGTAGTGGAGCTTTCTTT. It yields the protein CASRAGQGSGAFF.